This TCR beta chain appears in the sequencing data of a study of blood T cells in healthy people across ages. This clonotype turned up a few times. The antigen remains undetermined. This CDR3 is built from 15 residues. Trimming removed 0 bases at V and 3 bases at J, with 10 bases between. Germline CDR1 is LNHNV and CDR2 is YYDKDF (reference sequence). Each donor's blood draw was 8.5 to 10 milliliters of peripheral blood. Primers used in a second PCR of roughly 7 to 12 cycles were a sample-barcoded 5' primer and a J-beta primer mix. TCRdb recomputed calls from the 5' RACE reads with MiXCR, one row per CDR3 protein. The table shows about 970,000 distinct CDR3 sequences, with 45% to 60% occurring only once. Overall study findings and caveats: Age showed a roughly linear inverse relationship with TCR beta diversity per million T cells.

This clonotype originated in a woman aged 55-69 years in good health. Sequenced: blood. The chain links TRBV15 to TRBJ2-3; D gene ambiguous. Written as DNA, the CDR3 is TGTGCCACCAGCAGAGAAGGACCGAGAACAGATACGCAGTATTTT. It is translated as CATSREGPRTDTQYF.